This T cell receptor beta chain was recorded in a study of cytomegalovirus exposure and HLA in healthy donors. A multiplex PCR was run with 60 Vbeta primers and 13 Jbeta primers. Using immunoSEQ multiplex PCR, the repertoire was profiled, and TCRdb retains in-frame clones only, with some absent. The table counts fewer than 150,000 clones; 1.5% to 2% lies in the top ten. A word on this clone: The antigen is unknown.

Study-wide findings and caveats: Prior analysis indicated that the majority of TCR beta V segments exhibited productivity approximately 87% or approximately 30% of the time. In vitro, a few CMV-associated chains proved specific for CMV antigens.

CDR3 length: 13 residues. V was pared by 8 bases and J by 13 bases, with 8 bases of the junction left unmatched. Germline V lookup: CDR1 MDHEN, CDR2 SYDVKM. While unrecorded immune exposures were likely, the donors were nominally healthy when sampled. Sequenced sample: PBMCs. The J gene is TRBJ1-4, the V gene TRBV28, with 12 nucleotides matching TRBD1. This sequence originates from a woman in her sixties or seventies in good health and CMV-seronegative. The CDR3 sequence is CASEGQGALGLFF. The CDR3 nucleotides read TGTGCCAGCGAGGGACAGGGGGCGTTGGGACTGTTTTTT.